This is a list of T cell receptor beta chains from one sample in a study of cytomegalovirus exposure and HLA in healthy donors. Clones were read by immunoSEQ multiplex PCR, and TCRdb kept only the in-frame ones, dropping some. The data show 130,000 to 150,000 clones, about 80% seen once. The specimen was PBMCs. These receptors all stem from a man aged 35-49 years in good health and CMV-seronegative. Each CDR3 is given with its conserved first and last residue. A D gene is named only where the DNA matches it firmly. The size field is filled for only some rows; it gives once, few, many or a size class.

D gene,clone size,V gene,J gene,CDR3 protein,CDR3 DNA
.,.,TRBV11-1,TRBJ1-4,CASSLQGATNEKLFF,TGTGCCAGCAGCTTACAGGGTGCAACTAATGAAAAACTGTTTTTT
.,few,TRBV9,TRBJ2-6,CASSVTTGSGANVLTF,TGTGCCAGCAGCGTGACGACGGGCTCTGGGGCCAACGTCCTGACTTTC
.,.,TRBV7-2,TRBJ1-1,CASSLDAGAGGEAFF,TGTGCCAGCAGCTTAGACGCGGGGGCCGGGGGTGAAGCTTTCTTT
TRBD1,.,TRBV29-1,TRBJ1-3,CGAKDRGTGNTIYF,TGCGGCGCCAAGGACAGGGGGACTGGAAACACCATATATTTT
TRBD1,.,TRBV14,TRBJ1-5,CASSRSRGLQPQHF,TGTGCCAGCAGCCGGTCTAGGGGGCTTCAGCCCCAGCATTTT
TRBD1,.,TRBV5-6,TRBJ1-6,CASSSETQGAGNSPLHF,TGTGCCAGCAGCTCGGAAACACAGGGGGCTGGGAATTCACCCCTCCACTTT
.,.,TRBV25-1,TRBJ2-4,CASSDTGTGTKNIQYF,TGTGCCAGCAGCGATACAGGAACAGGGACAAAAAACATTCAGTACTTC
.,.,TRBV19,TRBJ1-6,CASTGSSYNSPLHF,TGTGCCAGTACTGGGAGCTCCTATAATTCACCCCTCCACTTT
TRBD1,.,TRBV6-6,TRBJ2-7,CASSTGAPYEQYF,TGTGCCAGCAGTACAGGGGCCCCGTACGAGCAGTACTTC
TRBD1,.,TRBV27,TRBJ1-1,CASSFRGHPEAFF,TGTGCCAGCAGTTTCAGGGGGCATCCTGAAGCTTTCTTT
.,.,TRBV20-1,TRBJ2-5,CSAGDGGAQYF,TGCAGTGCTGGGGACGGAGGGGCCCAGTACTTC
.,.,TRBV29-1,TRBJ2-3,CSVNQRERTDTQYF,TGCAGCGTTAACCAAAGGGAGCGCACAGATACGCAGTATTTT
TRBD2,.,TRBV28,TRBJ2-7,CASSSPGLKDEQYF,TGTGCCAGCAGTTCTCCGGGACTAAAGGACGAGCAGTACTTC
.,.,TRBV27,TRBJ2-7,CASSLTDSGYEQYF,TGTGCCAGCAGTTTGACAGACTCAGGGTACGAGCAGTACTTC
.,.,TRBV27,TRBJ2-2,CASSPRPRYTGELFF,TGTGCCAGCAGTCCGCGTCCCCGGTACACCGGGGAGCTGTTTTTT
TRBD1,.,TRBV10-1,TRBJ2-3,CASIKTGGADTQYF,TGCGCCAGCATCAAGACAGGGGGTGCAGATACGCAGTATTTT
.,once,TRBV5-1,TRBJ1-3,CASSDTGGNGNTIYF,TGCGCCAGCAGCGATACTGGGGGGAACGGAAACACCATATATTTT
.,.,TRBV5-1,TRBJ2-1,CASTDTLRTNNEQFF,TGCGCCAGCACCGATACGCTGCGGACTAACAATGAGCAGTTCTTC
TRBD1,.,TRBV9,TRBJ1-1,CASSVGPRGTDEAFF,TGTGCCAGCAGCGTAGGTCCTAGGGGGACAGATGAAGCTTTCTTT
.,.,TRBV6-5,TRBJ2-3,CASSIGGAVDTQYF,TGTGCCAGCAGTATTGGGGGGGCGGTAGATACGCAGTATTTT
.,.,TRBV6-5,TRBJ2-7,CASSYAQGRNEQYF,TGTGCCAGCAGTTACGCCCAGGGGCGGAACGAGCAGTACTTC
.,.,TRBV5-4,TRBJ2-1,CASHGGGGTYNEQFF,TGTGCCAGTCATGGAGGGGGGGGAACCTACAATGAGCAGTTCTTC
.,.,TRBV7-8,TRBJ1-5,CASSSQTASNQPQHF,TGTGCCAGCAGCTCACAGACAGCTAGCAATCAGCCCCAGCATTTT
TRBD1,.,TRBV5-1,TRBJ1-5,CASSLGGQGEGSQHF,TGCGCCAGCAGCTTGGGGGGACAGGGGGAAGGGTCCCAGCATTTT
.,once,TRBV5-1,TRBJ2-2,CASSLEGGGQTNTGELFF,TGCGCCAGCAGCTTGGAAGGGGGGGGACAAACGAACACCGGGGAGCTGTTTTTT
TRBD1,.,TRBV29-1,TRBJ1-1,CSTLGQVNTEAFF,TGCAGCACCCTCGGACAGGTTAACACTGAAGCTTTCTTT
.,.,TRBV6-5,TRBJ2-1,CASHPGNEQFF,TGTGCCAGCCATCCAGGGAATGAGCAGTTCTTC
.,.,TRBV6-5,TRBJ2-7,CASNPVGDSYEQYF,TGTGCCAGCAACCCCGTCGGGGATTCCTACGAGCAGTACTTC
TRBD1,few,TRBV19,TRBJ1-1,CASNLGQKNTEAFF,TGTGCCAGTAACCTGGGACAGAAGAACACTGAAGCTTTCTTT
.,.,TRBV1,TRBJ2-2,CTSSLMERGDPRGTGELFF,TGCACCAGCAGCCTAATGGAGCGGGGGGATCCCCGTGGCACCGGGGAGCTGTTTTTT
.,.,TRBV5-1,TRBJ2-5,CASTRDSQETQYF,TGCGCCAGCACCCGGGACTCTCAAGAGACCCAGTACTTC
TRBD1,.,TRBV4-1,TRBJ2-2,CASSQGRQGFGELFF,TGCGCCAGCAGCCAAGGCCGACAGGGGTTCGGGGAGCTGTTTTTT
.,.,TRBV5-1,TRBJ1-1,CASSLINRVNTEAFF,TGCGCCAGCAGCTTAATAAACAGGGTGAACACTGAAGCTTTCTTT
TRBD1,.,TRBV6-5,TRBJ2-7,CASSMTGDSYEQYF,TGTGCCAGCAGTATGACAGGGGACTCCTACGAGCAGTACTTC
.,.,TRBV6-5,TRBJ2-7,CASSSPGSQYEQYF,TGTGCCAGCAGTTCTCCGGGGTCCCAATACGAGCAGTACTTC
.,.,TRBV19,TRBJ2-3,CASSTRRGGGDTQYF,TGTGCCAGTAGTACCCGAAGGGGTGGTGGAGATACGCAGTATTTT
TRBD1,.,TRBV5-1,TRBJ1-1,CASSKSGTGETNTEAFF,TGCGCCAGCAGCAAGTCCGGGACAGGGGAGACGAACACTGAAGCTTTCTTT
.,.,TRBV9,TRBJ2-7,CASSPRQAHSYEQYF,TGTGCCAGCAGCCCCCGACAGGCCCACTCCTACGAGCAGTACTTC
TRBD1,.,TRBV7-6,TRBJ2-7,CASSRGQGYEQYF,TGTGCCAGCAGCCGGGGACAGGGCTACGAGCAGTACTTC
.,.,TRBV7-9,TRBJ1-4,CASSLGEEKLFF,TGTGCCAGCAGCTTAGGAGAAGAAAAACTGTTTTTT